What follows is one TCR beta chain and its context. Its antigen is as yet unknown. Unique molecular identifiers were present on the cDNA, which also gained a universal primer site by template switching. TCRdb independently ran MiXCR on the 5' RACE reads; one entry per CDR3 protein. The data hold 1,800,000 or so distinct CDR3 sequences, with under 35% observed a single time. This entry comes from a study of identical twins. Germline V gene lookup returns CDR1 DFQATT and CDR2 SNEGSKA (reference sequence). This CDR3 comprises 15 residues. V was shortened by 0 bases and J by 2 bases, with 14 bases between the two germline ends. The study, taken as a whole, reports: Insertions were reduced in abundant cord blood beta clonotypes but not in memory repertoires. Donors were not followed over many years; analysis was cross-sectional. Monozygotic twin pairs showed more out-of-frame TCR alpha sharing than models estimated.

The sample taken for sequencing was cord blood. The V call is TRBV20-1, the J call TRBJ2-7; D is uncertain. This clonotype originated in a newborn girl in good health. In nucleotides, the CDR3 is TGCAGTGCTAGAGATGCCACAGCCCGAACCTACGAGCAGTACTTC. Protein: CSARDATARTYEQYF.